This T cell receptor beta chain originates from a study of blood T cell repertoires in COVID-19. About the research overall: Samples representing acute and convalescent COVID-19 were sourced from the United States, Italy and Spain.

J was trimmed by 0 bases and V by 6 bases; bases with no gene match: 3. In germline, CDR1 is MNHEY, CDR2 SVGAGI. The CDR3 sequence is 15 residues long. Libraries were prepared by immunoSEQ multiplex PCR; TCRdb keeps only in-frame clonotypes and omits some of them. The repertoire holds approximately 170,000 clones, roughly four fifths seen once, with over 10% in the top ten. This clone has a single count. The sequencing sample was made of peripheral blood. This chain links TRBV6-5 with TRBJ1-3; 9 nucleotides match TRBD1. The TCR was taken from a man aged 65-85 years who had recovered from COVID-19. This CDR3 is CASSRQGVSGNTIYF. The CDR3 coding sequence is TGTGCCAGCAGCAGACAGGGGGTCTCTGGAAACACCATATATTTT.